This section outlines one T cell receptor (beta chain) sequence together with its context. Its cognate antigen is unknown. The sample belongs to a study of cytomegalovirus exposure and HLA in healthy donors. Study as a whole: Genotyping showed around 80% of roughly 400 donors falling in the Caucasian-associated ancestry cluster. General study results and limits: When analyzed later, a missense DCLRE1C variant was found to be linked to TCR beta V- and J-gene trimming.

Germline values: CDR1 LNHDA, CDR2 SQIVND (reference sequence). Trimming removed 7 bases at V and 8 bases at J, with 14 bases between. This CDR3 comprises 12 residues. Amplification used 60 Vbeta primers and 13 Jbeta primers. The table came from immunoSEQ multiplex PCR; TCRdb's copy has only in-frame clones and leaves some out. Among about 99,000 clones listed, around 79% were seen once. Sequences were obtained from PBMCs. The sequence was collected from a man aged 50 to 60 in good health and CMV-seropositive. V gene TRBV19 combines with J gene TRBJ1-2; a possible D gene is TRBD1 (6 bases). CDR3 loop: CASIPDSGGYTF. The CDR3 bases are TGTGCCAGTATTCCGGACAGCGGCGGCTACACCTTC.